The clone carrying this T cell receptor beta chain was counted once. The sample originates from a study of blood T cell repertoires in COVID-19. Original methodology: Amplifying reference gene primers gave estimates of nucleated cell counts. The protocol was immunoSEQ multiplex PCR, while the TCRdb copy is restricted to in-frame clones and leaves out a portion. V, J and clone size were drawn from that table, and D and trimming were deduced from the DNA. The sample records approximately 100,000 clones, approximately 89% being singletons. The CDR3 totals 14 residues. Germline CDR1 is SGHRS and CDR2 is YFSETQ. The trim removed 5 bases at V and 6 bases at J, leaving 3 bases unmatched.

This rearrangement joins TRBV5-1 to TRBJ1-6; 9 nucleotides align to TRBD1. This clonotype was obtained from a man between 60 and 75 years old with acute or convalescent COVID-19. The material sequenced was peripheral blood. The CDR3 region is CASRQGQGNSPLHF. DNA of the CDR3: TGCGCCAGCAGACAGGGACAGGGTAATTCACCCCTCCACTTT. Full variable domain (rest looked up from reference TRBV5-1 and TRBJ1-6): KAGVTQTPRYLIKTRGQQVTLSCSPISGHRSVSWYQQTPGQGLQFLFEYFSETQRNKGNFPGRFSGRQFSNSRSEMNVSTLELGDSALYLCASRQGQGNSPLHFGNGTRLTVT.